This T cell receptor beta chain was observed in a study of T cells in Graves' hyperthyroidism and ophthalmopathy. Findings and limits, study-wide: In the blood, most expanded thyroid clonotypes above 0.001 appeared as well.

There are many counts of this clonotype. Its antigen is undetermined. Authors of the study amplified TCR beta CDR3 regions from RNA transcripts. Initially, a first-round RT-PCR of the TCR CDR3 employed the HTBI primer set. TCRdb reanalysed the multiplex PCR reads using MiXCR and keeps one entry per CDR3 protein. The sample includes more than 500,000 distinct CDR3 sequences, 14% to 15% of them seen just once. Disease lasting under 3 months, a NOSPECS grade of at least 4, and a Clinical Activity Score of at least 3 were features of the ophthalmopathy patients. Researchers barred patients who had uncontrolled infection, other autoimmune disease, pregnancy or lactation. Thyroid ultrasound and orbital computed tomography, with clinical symptoms and serum thyroxine and TRAb, informed diagnoses. The TCR originated in a woman between 40 and 50 years old with Graves' ophthalmopathy. Specimen: blood.

The CDR3 region has the DNA TGTGCCAGCAGTAGACTTGGGGGCAACACTGAAGCTTTCTTT. It specifies CASSRLGGNTEAFF. The J gene is TRBJ1-1, the V gene TRBV28, with a possible D match to TRBD1 (6 bases). Per germline, CDR1 MDHEN and CDR2 SYDVKM. V was clipped by 5 bases and J by 2 bases, with 12 bases between them. The CDR3 length is 14 residues.